This T cell receptor (beta chain) emerged from a study of T cells in Graves' hyperthyroidism and ophthalmopathy. Points from the study as a whole: Researchers found most expanded thyroid clonotypes above 0.001 in blood as well. Progression to ophthalmopathy was predicted a median of roughly 6.6 months early.

Clinicians diagnosed patients from clinical symptoms, serum thyroxine and TRAb, thyroid ultrasound and orbital computed tomography. The source of the PBMCs was around 10 ml of fresh peripheral blood. A few counts support this clonotype. Its antigen is unknown. From RNA transcripts, TCR beta CDR3 regions were amplified. The TCR CDR3 first-round RT-PCR relied on the HTBI primer set. A single record per CDR3 protein comes from TCRdb applying MiXCR to the multiplex PCR reads. The sample has about 500,000 distinct CDR3 sequences, about 15% seen once. Material for sequencing was blood. The origin of this receptor is a young woman with Graves' ophthalmopathy.

The CDR3: CASSFTSGFSYEQYF. The CDR3, as DNA: TGTGCCAGCAGTTTTACTAGCGGGTTCTCCTACGAGCAGTACTTC. The chain is built from TRBV27 and TRBJ2-7; 9 nucleotides line up with TRBD2. Germline values: CDR1 MNHEY, CDR2 SMNVEV (reference sequence). The CDR3 runs 15 residues. The V gene end was trimmed by 3 bases and the J gene end by 0 bases; junction bases not matched to a gene: 3.